A single sample gave rise to the 6 T cell receptor beta chains below, sequenced in a study of cytomegalovirus exposure and HLA in healthy donors (dated by TCRdb to 2015 to 2018). Receptors were amplified or captured by the immunoSEQ multiplex PCR assay. TCRdb retrieved this table from immuneACCESS and kept in-frame rearrangements only. Not all clones are present; in checked studies, unresolved V genes account for under half, and no reason is known for the remainder. Across this sample there are 100,000 to 150,000 clones, with roughly nine tenths seen only once. Clones ranked in the top ten supply around 1.1% of the sample. Source material: PBMCs. These receptor sequences come from a woman aged 18 to 35 in good health and CMV-seronegative.

This sequence joins TRBV7-8 and TRBJ1-4; 7 bases match TRBD1. The CDR3 loop spans 16 amino acids. V lost 5 bases and J lost 5; bases outside the gene matches: 11. Germline-derived CDR1 and CDR2 are SGHVS and FQNEAQ. This chain's CDR3 is CASSNRRQGSNEKLFF. Written as DNA, the CDR3 is TGTGCCAGCAGCAACCGAAGACAGGGCTCCAATGAAAAACTGTTTTTT.

The chain carries TRBV9 and TRBJ2-1; 9 nucleotides align to TRBD2. The ends lost 4 bases at V and 8 bases at J; junction bases unmatched: 7. This CDR3 has 14 residues. The germline CDR1 and CDR2 sequences are SGDLS and YYNGEE. CDR3 in amino acids: CASSPRQRGDEQFF. The DNA for the CDR3 is TGTGCCAGCAGCCCGAGACAGCGGGGGGATGAGCAGTTCTTC.

This clone was seen only once. The chain recombines TRBV2 with TRBJ2-1, with 7 positions matching TRBD1. V shed 4 bases, J shed 9 bases, and the junction held 3 bases outside the gene matches. CDR3 length: 12 amino acids. Looked up from germline, CDR1 is SNHLY and CDR2 is FYNNEI. The CDR3 reads CASSGQGVEQFF. The CDR3, as DNA: TGTGCCAGCAGTGGACAGGGCGTTGAGCAGTTCTTC.

V is TRBV6-5 and J is TRBJ2-3; TRBD1 aligns across 7 bases. Per the germline V gene, CDR1 is MNHEY and CDR2 is SVGAGI. The V segment lost 4 bases and the J segment 6 bases; nucleotides outside the gene matches: 10. CDR3 length: 15 residues. The CDR3 DNA sequence: TGTGCCAGCAGTTTCGGGACAGTGAAGAAGGATACGCAGTATTTT. As protein: CASSFGTVKKDTQYF.

This clone was seen more than once but under ten times. The chain carries TRBV10-2 and TRBJ1-3; 7 bases are a match to TRBD1. This CDR3 contains 14 residues. The V gene end was trimmed by 5 bases and the J gene end by 2 bases; junction bases not matched to a gene: 3. In germline, CDR1 is WSHSY, CDR2 SAAADI. CDR3 in amino acids: CASSTTGAGNTIYF. The CDR3 DNA reads as TGCGCCAGCAGTACAACAGGGGCTGGAAACACCATATATTTT.

This chain links TRBV6-5 with TRBJ2-5; possibly TRBD1 for D (6 bases). V gave up 5 bases and J gave up 7 bases, with 20 bases separating them. The CDR3 runs to 15 residues. CDR1 MNHEY and CDR2 SVGAGI come from the germline V gene. The CDR3 coding sequence is TGTGCCAGCAGTAGAAGGACAGCCCCAGGAGGGACCCAGTACTTC. Its protein is CASSRRTAPGGTQYF.